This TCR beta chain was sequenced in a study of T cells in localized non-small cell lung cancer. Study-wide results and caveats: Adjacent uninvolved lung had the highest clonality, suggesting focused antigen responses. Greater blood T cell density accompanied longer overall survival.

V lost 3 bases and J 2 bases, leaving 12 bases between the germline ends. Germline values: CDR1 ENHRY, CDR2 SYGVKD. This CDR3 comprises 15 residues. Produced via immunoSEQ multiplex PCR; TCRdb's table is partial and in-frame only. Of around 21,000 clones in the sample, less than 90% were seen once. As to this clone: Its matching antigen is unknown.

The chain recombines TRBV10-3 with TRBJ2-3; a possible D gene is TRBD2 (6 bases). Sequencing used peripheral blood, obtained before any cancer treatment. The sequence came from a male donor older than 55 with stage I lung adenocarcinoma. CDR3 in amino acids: CAISEASAITDTQYF. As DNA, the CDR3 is TGTGCCATCAGTGAAGCTAGCGCAATCACAGATACGCAGTATTTT.